This TCR beta chain was identified in a study of TIL therapy for anti-PD-1-resistant metastatic lung cancer. Study at large: Tumor harvest preceded PD-1/PD-L1 blockade, followed by nivolumab treatment. By whole-exome sequencing, median non-synonymous tumor mutation burden was roughly 1.4 mutations per megabase. Most patients had lung adenocarcinoma. Study-level findings and limits: The cohort had more treatment-naive, never-smoker and oncogene-addicted patients than typical.

As for this clone: Its antigen is unidentified.

This was the immunoSEQ v3 assay. Assay used: immunoSEQ multiplex PCR; TCRdb lists only in-frame clones, some missing. The sample has roughly 46,000 clones; approximately 83% are singletons. Time point here: pre-treatment sample, taken before nivolumab and TIL therapy. This CDR3 comprises 13 residues. The ends were cut back, 3 bases at V and 7 bases at J, with 10 bases in the middle. CDR1 SGHTA and CDR2 FQGNSA come from the germline V gene. The input for sequencing was blood, taken at baseline. The chain couples TRBV7-2 to TRBJ2-1; no reliable D call. This TCR was sampled from a person aged 25-79 years with non-small cell lung cancer. In DNA form, the CDR3 reads TGTGCCAGCAGCTTGGGGTCTCAGAATGAGCAGTTCTTC. Amino acid sequence: CASSLGSQNEQFF.